These 3 T cell receptor beta chains came from one sample sequenced in a study of cytomegalovirus exposure and HLA in healthy donors. It was with 60 Vbeta and 13 Jbeta primers that the PCR ran. Clones were sequenced by immunoSEQ multiplex PCR, and TCRdb holds only the in-frame ones, with some missing. Of about 160,000 clones listed, 65% to 85% are singletons. Sequencing was carried out using PBMCs. The receptors shown here come from a male donor in good health and CMV-seronegative.

This chain joins TRBV10-3 and TRBJ1-6, with 7 bases identical to TRBD1. Germline V gene lookup returns CDR1 ENHRY and CDR2 SYGVKD. CDR3 size: 16 residues. The trim removed 10 bases at V and 0 bases at J, leaving 9 bases unmatched. The CDR3 DNA sequence: TGTGCCACCTCGGGACAGCCAAGCTCCTATAATTCACCCCTCCACTTT. Its protein is CATSGQPSSYNSPLHF.

The V gene is TRBV10-3, the J gene TRBJ2-5; D may be TRBD1 (6 bases). Germline assignment: CDR1 ENHRY and CDR2 SYGVKD. V lost 0 bases, J lost 1 base, and 9 bases lay in between. CDR3 length equals 15 residues. The chain's CDR3 is CAISESGHSQETQYF. CDR3 DNA sequence: TGTGCCATCAGTGAGTCGGGACACAGCCAAGAGACCCAGTACTTC.

The V gene is TRBV19, the J gene TRBJ2-1; 10 bases match TRBD2. CDR3 length equals 18 residues. With 7 bases clipped from V and 2 bases from J, the junction kept 14 bases outside the gene matches. Germline lookup yields CDR1 LNHDA and CDR2 SQIVND (reference sequence). The CDR3 nucleotides are TGTGCCAGTATGGAGAGCGGGGGGGCGTTAGTGGCCTACAATGAGCAGTTCTTC. Protein sequence: CASMESGGALVAYNEQFF.